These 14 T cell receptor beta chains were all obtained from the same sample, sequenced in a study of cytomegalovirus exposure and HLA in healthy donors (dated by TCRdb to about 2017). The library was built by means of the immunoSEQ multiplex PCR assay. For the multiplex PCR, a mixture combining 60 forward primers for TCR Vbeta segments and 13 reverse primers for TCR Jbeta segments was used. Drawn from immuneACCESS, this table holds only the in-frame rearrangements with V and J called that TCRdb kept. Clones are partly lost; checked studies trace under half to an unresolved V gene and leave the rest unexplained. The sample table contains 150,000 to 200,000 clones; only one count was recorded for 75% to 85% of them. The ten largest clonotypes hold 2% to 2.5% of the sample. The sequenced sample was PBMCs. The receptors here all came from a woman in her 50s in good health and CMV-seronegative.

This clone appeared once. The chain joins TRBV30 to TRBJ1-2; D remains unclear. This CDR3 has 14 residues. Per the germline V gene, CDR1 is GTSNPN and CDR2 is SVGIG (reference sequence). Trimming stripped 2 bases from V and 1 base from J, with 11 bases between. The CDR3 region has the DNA TGTGCCTGGAGTTCGGCAGCTAGTAACTATGGCTACACCTTC. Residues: CAWSSAASNYGYTF.

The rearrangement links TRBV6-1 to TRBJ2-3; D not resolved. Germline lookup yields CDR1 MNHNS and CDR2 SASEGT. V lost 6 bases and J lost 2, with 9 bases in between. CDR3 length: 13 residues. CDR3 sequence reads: CASRRKATDTQYF. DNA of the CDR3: TGTGCCAGCAGGAGGAAGGCCACAGATACGCAGTATTTT.

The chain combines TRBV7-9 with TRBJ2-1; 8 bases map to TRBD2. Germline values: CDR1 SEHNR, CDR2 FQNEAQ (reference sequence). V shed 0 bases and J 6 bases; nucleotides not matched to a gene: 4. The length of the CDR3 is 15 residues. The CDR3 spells CASSLASGRPNEQFF. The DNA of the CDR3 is TGTGCCAGCAGCTTAGCGAGCGGGAGACCCAATGAGCAGTTCTTC.

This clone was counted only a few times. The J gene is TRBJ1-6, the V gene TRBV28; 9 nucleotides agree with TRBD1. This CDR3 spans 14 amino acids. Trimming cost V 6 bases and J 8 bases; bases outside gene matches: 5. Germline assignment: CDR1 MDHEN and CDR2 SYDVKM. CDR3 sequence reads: CASRGGQGYSPLHF. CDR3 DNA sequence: TGTGCCAGCAGAGGGGGACAGGGCTATTCACCCCTCCACTTT. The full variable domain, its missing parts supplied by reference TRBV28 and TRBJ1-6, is DVKVTQSSRYLVKRTGEKVFLECVQDMDHENMFWYRQDPGLGLRLIYFSYDVKMKEKGDIPEGYSVSREKKERFSLILESASTNQTSMYLCASRGGQGYSPLHFGNGTRLTVT.

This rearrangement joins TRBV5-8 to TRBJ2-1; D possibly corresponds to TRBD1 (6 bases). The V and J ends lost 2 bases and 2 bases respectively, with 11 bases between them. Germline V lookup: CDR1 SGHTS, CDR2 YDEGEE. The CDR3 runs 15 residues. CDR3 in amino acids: CASSFGGQPYNEQFF. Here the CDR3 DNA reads TGTGCCAGCAGCTTTGGGGGCCAGCCCTACAATGAGCAGTTCTTC.

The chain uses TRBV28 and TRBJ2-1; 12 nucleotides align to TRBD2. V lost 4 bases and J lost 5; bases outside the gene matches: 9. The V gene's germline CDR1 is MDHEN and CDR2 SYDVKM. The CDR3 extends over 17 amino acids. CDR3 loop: CASSSPRLAGENNEQFF. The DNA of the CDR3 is TGTGCCAGCAGTTCTCCAAGACTAGCGGGGGAGAACAATGAGCAGTTCTTC.

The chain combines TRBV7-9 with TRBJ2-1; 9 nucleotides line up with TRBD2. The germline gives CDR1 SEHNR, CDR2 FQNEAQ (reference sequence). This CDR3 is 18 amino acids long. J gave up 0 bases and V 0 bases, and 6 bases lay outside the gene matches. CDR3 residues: CASSLAGKRGASYNEQFF. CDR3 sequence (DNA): TGTGCCAGCAGCTTAGCCGGGAAGCGGGGGGCCTCCTACAATGAGCAGTTCTTC.

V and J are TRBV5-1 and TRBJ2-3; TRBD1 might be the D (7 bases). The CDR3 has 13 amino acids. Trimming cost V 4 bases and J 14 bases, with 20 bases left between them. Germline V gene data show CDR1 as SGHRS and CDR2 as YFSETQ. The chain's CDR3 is CASSPEGAGPAYF. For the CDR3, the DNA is TGCGCCAGCAGCCCGGAGGGGGCGGGACCGGCGTATTTT.

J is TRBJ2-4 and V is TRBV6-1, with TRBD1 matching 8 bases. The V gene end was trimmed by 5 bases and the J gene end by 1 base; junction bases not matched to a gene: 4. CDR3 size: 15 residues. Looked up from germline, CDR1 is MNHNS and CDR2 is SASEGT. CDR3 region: CASSTWTGAKNIQYF. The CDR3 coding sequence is TGTGCCAGCAGTACCTGGACAGGGGCCAAAAACATTCAGTACTTC.

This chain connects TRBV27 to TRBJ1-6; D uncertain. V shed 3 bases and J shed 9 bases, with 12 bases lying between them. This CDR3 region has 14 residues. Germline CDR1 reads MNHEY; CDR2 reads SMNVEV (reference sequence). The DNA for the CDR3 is TGTGCCAGCAGTTTGGAGTGGAAGCGTTCACCCCTCCACTTT. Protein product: CASSLEWKRSPLHF.

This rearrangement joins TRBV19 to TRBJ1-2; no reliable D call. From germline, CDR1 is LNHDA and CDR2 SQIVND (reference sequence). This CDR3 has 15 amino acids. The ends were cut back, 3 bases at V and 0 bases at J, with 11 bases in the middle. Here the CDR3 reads CASSMARGANYGYTF. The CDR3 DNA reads TGTGCCAGTAGTATGGCCCGGGGTGCTAACTATGGCTACACCTTC.

CDR3 loop: CASSGTGRNTEAFF. CDR3 DNA: TGTGCCAGCAGTGGGACAGGGAGGAACACTGAAGCTTTCTTT. This chain joins TRBV6-6 and TRBJ1-1; 9 bases line up with TRBD1. The V and J ends lost 5 bases and 1 base, in that order; junction bases with no gene match: 2. This CDR3 contains 14 residues. Germline V CDR1 and CDR2: MNHNY, SVGAGI (reference sequence).

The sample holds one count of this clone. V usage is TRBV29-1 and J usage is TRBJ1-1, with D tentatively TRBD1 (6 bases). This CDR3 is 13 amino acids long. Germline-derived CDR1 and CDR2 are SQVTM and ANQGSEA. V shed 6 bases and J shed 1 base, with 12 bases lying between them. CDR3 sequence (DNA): TGCAGCGTAGACCAGGGGCCGAACACTGAAGCTTTCTTT. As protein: CSVDQGPNTEAFF.

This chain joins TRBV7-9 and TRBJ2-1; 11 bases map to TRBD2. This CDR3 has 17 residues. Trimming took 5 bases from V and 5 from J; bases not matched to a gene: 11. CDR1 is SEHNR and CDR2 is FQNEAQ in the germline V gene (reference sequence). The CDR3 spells CASSPGTSGAGDNEQFF. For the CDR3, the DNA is TGTGCCAGCAGCCCAGGGACTAGCGGAGCAGGGGACAATGAGCAGTTCTTC.